Detailed here is one T cell receptor beta chain. This clonotype was seen more than once but under ten times. Its recognized antigen is unknown. No much larger clone exists at a distance of one base, and base qualities are not known. Read against the paper, the sample's treatment or condition label means: in vitro stimulation with specific CMV peptide epitopes to enrich CMV-specific T cells. The data originate from a study of T cell repertoires in cytomegalovirus infection (dated 2019 in TCRdb). Context from the whole study: Alongside well-studied HLA-B-restricted epitopes, the peptide stimulations were aimed at recently identified HLA-C-restricted CMV epitopes, whose presentation resists viral immunomodulation. Because public TCR beta signatures pointed to carriage of CMV infection together with the matching HLA type, the HLA type of each donor mattered for the analysis.

The CDR3 covers 16 residues, taking in both the cysteine and the phenylalanine. The CDR3 DNA has 48 bases and is translated from base 1. V is pruned by 6 bases and J by 5 bases, leaving 7 bases of the junction without a gene match. In the germline V gene (reference sequence), CDR1 corresponds to LNHDA and CDR2 to SQIVND. What the work shows at the level of the full study, not this receptor alone: In both this cohort and an independent roughly 360-donor cohort, the cumulative frequency of public TCR beta family members distinguished carriers of CMV infection plus the relevant HLA type. The ex vivo response was dominated by HLA-C-restricted CMV-specific TCR beta clonotypes, and the single most frequent clonotype in two of eight donors was supplied by these HLA-C-restricted clonotypes.

Sequencing instrument: Illumina HiSeq 1500. In-frame beta chains were kept once TCRdb had trimmed the public reads at Q25 with fastp and called clones with MiXCR. Rows matching on CDR3 protein sequence are summarized as one entry with the most common DNA and genes. This sample comprises around 770,000 distinct CDR3 sequences, around 29% of them detected only once. 10% to 15% of the sample goes to the ten largest clones. The chain is made from TRBV19 and TRBJ2-2, with 12 bases matching TRBD2. The sequencing here drew on cultured CD8+ T cells from PBMCs, taken from culture after CMV antigen stimulation. The clonotype comes from a human donor in good health (CMV status not recorded). Some clones in this sample may be carry-over from other donors' samples. The DNA reads as follows: TGTGCCAGTAGCTGGACTAGCGGGGCGGGGACCGGGGAGCTGTTTTTT. It encodes CASSWTSGAGTGELFF.